These 27 T cell receptor beta chains originate from one sample sequenced in a study of identical twins. TCRdb analysed the 5' RACE reads with MiXCR anew, one entry per CDR3 protein. This sample carries approximately 500,000 distinct CDR3 sequences, less than 25% of them seen once, and the ten largest clones take approximately 2.9%. The same data also went into a second study, on T cells expressing NK-cell markers.

The sample consisted of CD4+ T cells sorted from blood. Receptors originate from a woman younger than 30 in good health.

The rearrangement links TRBV6-2 or TRBV6-3 to TRBJ2-7, with 10 positions matching TRBD2. V gave up 6 bases and J gave up 4 bases; unmatched junction bases: 12. CDR1 MNHEY and CDR2 SVGEGT come from the germline V gene. The CDR3 extends over 16 amino acids. The CDR3 reads CASSPGRLAGVYEQYF. The CDR3 coding sequence is TGTGCCAGCAGCCCGGGGAGGCTAGCGGGGGTGTACGAGCAGTACTTC.

In regard to this clonotype: One junction end does not reproduce the germline sequence, and a read error may be involved. The V and J genes are TRBV12-3 or TRBV12-4 and TRBJ1-2; D is unresolved. The CDR3 loop spans 16 amino acids. CDR3 sequence reads: CASTLPLGRINYGYTF. CDR3 in DNA: TGTGCCAGCACTTTACCGCTAGGACGGATTAACTATGGCTACACCTTC.

The chain uses TRBV5-4 and TRBJ2-7, with D uncertain. Germline lookup yields CDR1 SGHNT and CDR2 YYREEE (reference sequence). This CDR3 contains 13 residues. Trimming took off 2 bases at V and 6 bases at J, with 12 bases between the two ends. The CDR3 coding sequence is TGTGCCAGCAGCTTTAGATCGGAAGCCGAGCAGTACTTC. Translating it yields CASSFRSEAEQYF.

The chain links TRBV12-3 or TRBV12-4 to TRBJ1-1; TRBD1 agrees at 8 bases. With V trimmed by 8 bases and J by 2 bases, 4 bases remained unmatched. The CDR3 runs to 13 residues. The CDR3 nucleotides are TGTGCCAGCGTGGGACAGGTTAACACTGAAGCTTTCTTT. Protein product: CASVGQVNTEAFF.

The V gene is TRBV15, the J gene TRBJ2-5; D possibly corresponds to TRBD2 (6 bases). CDR3 length: 15 residues. The V gene's germline CDR1 is LNHNV and CDR2 YYDKDF (reference sequence). Trimming removed 3 bases at V and 1 base at J, with 12 bases between. Written as DNA, the CDR3 is TGTGCCACCAGCAGGGCCCGGAGGGGCCAAGAGACCCAGTACTTC. Translation: CATSRARRGQETQYF.

The V call is TRBV5-6, the J call TRBJ1-2; 9 nucleotides match TRBD1. The J segment lost 8 bases and the V segment lost 4 bases, leaving 9 bases of the junction unmatched. The CDR3 spans 14 residues. Germline V lookup: CDR1 SGHDT, CDR2 YYEEEE. In nucleotides, the CDR3 is TGTGCCAGCAGCCCACCCGGGACAGGGAACGGCTACACCTTC. It yields the protein CASSPPGTGNGYTF.

The chain couples TRBV9 to TRBJ2-1; 8 bases match TRBD2. Germline trimming cut 4 bases from V and 2 bases from J; bases unmatched to any gene: 5. Germline CDR1 is SGDLS and CDR2 is YYNGEE. This CDR3 is built from 15 residues. The CDR3 reads CASSPQAGAYNEQFF. CDR3 nucleotides: TGTGCCAGCAGCCCCCAAGCGGGGGCCTACAATGAGCAGTTCTTC.

The V gene is TRBV2, the J gene TRBJ1-1, with D perhaps TRBD1 (6 bases). This CDR3 contains 13 residues. Trimming pared 8 bases from V and 4 bases from J, leaving 14 bases between. Germline assignment: CDR1 SNHLY and CDR2 FYNNEI. The CDR3 reads CASGRGQVTEAFF. The CDR3 DNA reads TGTGCCAGCGGCCGGGGGCAGGTCACTGAAGCTTTCTTT.

The chain uses TRBV18 and TRBJ2-2; 9 bases map to TRBD1. CDR1 is KGHSH, CDR2 LQKENI, per germline. V was pared by 2 bases and J by 5 bases, with 6 bases of the junction left unmatched. The CDR3 has 16 residues. CDR3: CASSPKQGAVTGELFF. The CDR3 DNA reads as TGTGCCAGCTCACCAAAACAGGGGGCAGTTACCGGGGAGCTGTTTTTT.

The chain employs TRBV7-2 and TRBJ2-3, with D possibly being TRBD2 (6 bases). V was cut by 5 bases and J by 0 bases, with 12 bases left in between. This CDR3 is 15 amino acids long. CDR1 is SGHTA and CDR2 is FQGNSA in the germline V gene. CDR3 coding DNA: TGTGCCAGCAGCGTCTTCGGGGGAAGCACAGATACGCAGTATTTT. As protein: CASSVFGGSTDTQYF.

This clonotype has just a few counts. The V call is TRBV7-2, the J call TRBJ2-2; a possible D gene is TRBD2 (6 bases). V gave up 5 bases and J gave up 5 bases, with 15 bases separating them. CDR3 length: 15 amino acids. Per germline, CDR1 SGHTA and CDR2 FQGNSA. The CDR3 protein is CASSGTLRGTGELFF. The CDR3 bases are TGTGCCAGCAGCGGGACCTTGCGGGGAACCGGGGAGCTGTTTTTT.

This clonotype occurred many times. The chain employs TRBV30 and TRBJ2-3; a possible D gene is TRBD2 (5 bases). V gave up 2 bases and J gave up 3 bases, with 9 bases separating them. The CDR3 totals 13 residues. CDR1 is GTSNPN, CDR2 SVGIG, per germline (reference sequence). DNA for the CDR3: TGTGCCTGGAGTTTGAGAGGGACAGATACGCAGTATTTT. It translates to CAWSLRGTDTQYF.

In this sample, this clonotype turned up many times. The V call is TRBV6-5, the J call TRBJ2-6, with D maybe TRBD2 (6 bases). This CDR3 is built from 15 residues. V dropped 2 bases and J dropped 4 bases, with 9 bases sitting between them. The germline gives CDR1 MNHEY, CDR2 SVGAGI. CDR3 DNA: TGTGCCAGCAGTTACCTGGGGGGAGGGGCCAACGTCCTGACTTTC. This gives the protein CASSYLGGGANVLTF.

This clonotype was detected ten times or more. The chain recombines TRBV12-3 or TRBV12-4 with TRBJ1-1; D gene unclear. CDR3 length: 13 amino acids. V lost 3 bases to trimming and J lost 5 bases, with 10 bases between them. The CDR3 DNA follows: TGTGCCAGCAGTTTGGCGAGCGGGACTGAAGCTTTCTTT. Encoded protein: CASSLASGTEAFF.

As DNA, the CDR3 is TGTGCCAGCAGTACCGGGTTCTCCTACGAGCAGTACTTC. It encodes CASSTGFSYEQYF. The chain links TRBV7-2 to TRBJ2-7; unclear D gene. This CDR3 has 13 amino acids. From germline, CDR1 is SGHTA and CDR2 FQGNSA. V lost 6 bases, J lost 0 bases, and 9 bases lay in between.

This clonotype was counted a few times. The chain links TRBV12-3 or TRBV12-4 to TRBJ1-5; maybe TRBD1 (5 bases). V lost 1 base and J 4 bases, leaving 11 bases between the germline ends. The CDR3 runs to 15 residues. DNA for the CDR3: TGTGCCAGCAGTTTAGATCATGGGGCGAATCAGCCCCAGCATTTT. This codes for CASSLDHGANQPQHF.

The J gene is TRBJ1-1, the V gene TRBV2; 7 bases are a match to TRBD1. With 6 bases clipped from V and 10 bases from J, the junction kept 11 bases outside the gene matches. This CDR3 has 13 amino acids. The V gene's germline CDR1 is SNHLY and CDR2 FYNNEI. CDR3 loop: CASSAARGFGAFF. Here the CDR3 DNA reads TGTGCCAGCAGCGCTGCCAGGGGGTTCGGAGCTTTCTTT.

The gene calls are TRBV7-9 and TRBJ2-6, with a possible D match to TRBD2 (5 bases). The CDR3 has 13 residues. The germline V and J ends were trimmed by 11 bases and 1 base, with 9 bases remaining between them. The V gene's germline CDR1 is SEHNR and CDR2 FQNEAQ (reference sequence). CDR3 amino acids: CAGLVSGANVLTF. The CDR3 nucleotides are TGTGCCGGACTTGTTTCTGGGGCCAACGTCCTGACTTTC.

The chain is built from TRBV20-1 and TRBJ2-7; no definite D call. V was trimmed by 7 bases and J by 5 bases, leaving 12 bases between them. Germline CDR1 reads DFQATT; CDR2 reads SNEGSKA (reference sequence). The CDR3 runs to 11 residues. The CDR3 DNA sequence: TGCAGTGGAGGAACCGACGACGAGCAGTACTTC. Its translation: CSGGTDDEQYF.

The chain uses TRBV20-1 and TRBJ1-2, with 9 positions matching TRBD1. The CDR3 length is 16 residues. V lost 2 bases, J lost 8 bases, and 15 bases stayed unmatched. Germline CDR1 and CDR2: DFQATT and SNEGSKA (reference sequence). The CDR3: CSARKGGQGDSRGYTF. In DNA, the CDR3 is TGCAGTGCTAGAAAGGGGGGACAGGGAGATTCGCGCGGCTACACCTTC.

The chain combines TRBV5-6 with TRBJ1-1, with D perhaps TRBD1 (5 bases). The CDR3 is 14 amino acids. Germline values: CDR1 SGHDT, CDR2 YYEEEE. Trimming cost V 0 bases and J 5 bases, with 11 bases left between them. CDR3 DNA sequence: TGTGCCAGCAGCTTGGCCGCAGGGAGGACTGAAGCTTTCTTT. Protein product: CASSLAAGRTEAFF.

This clonotype was seen more than once but under ten times. The chain is built from TRBV5-1 and TRBJ2-3; D not resolved. With 0 bases removed from V and 2 bases from J, the gap between germline ends came to 22 bases. The CDR3 is 19 residues long. CDR1 is SGHRS and CDR2 is YFSETQ in the germline V gene. The CDR3, as DNA: TGCGCCAGCAGCTTGGTCGCCCGTGGCCAACGGATGGTCACAGATACGCAGTATTTT. It specifies CASSLVARGQRMVTDTQYF. Filled out from reference TRBV5-1 and TRBJ2-3, the complete variable domain reads KAGVTQTPRYLIKTRGQQVTLSCSPISGHRSVSWYQQTPGQGLQFLFEYFSETQRNKGNFPGRFSGRQFSNSRSEMNVSTLELGDSALYLCASSLVARGQRMVTDTQYFGPGTRLTVL.

The rearrangement uses TRBV5-1 and TRBJ2-7, with TRBD2 as a possible D gene (6 bases). CDR3 length equals 11 residues. V shed 7 bases and J shed 7 bases, with 12 bases lying between them. The germline V gene has CDR1 SGHRS and CDR2 YFSETQ. The CDR3 DNA reads TGCGCCAGCCAGGGTAGCGGAGAGCAGTACTTC. This translates into CASQGSGEQYF. The full variable domain, its missing parts supplied by reference TRBV5-1 and TRBJ2-7, is KAGVTQTPRYLIKTRGQQVTLSCSPISGHRSVSWYQQTPGQGLQFLFEYFSETQRNKGNFPGRFSGRQFSNSRSEMNVSTLELGDSALYLCASQGSGEQYFGPGTRLTVT.

The chain combines TRBV9 with TRBJ2-3; the match to TRBD2 covers 9 bases. Trimming at V came to 4 bases and at J to 4 bases, leaving 13 bases not matched to a gene. The CDR3 totals 17 residues. The germline gives CDR1 SGDLS, CDR2 YYNGEE. This CDR3 reads CASSMGLAQHGSDTQYF. DNA of the CDR3: TGTGCCAGCAGCATGGGACTAGCCCAACATGGCTCAGATACGCAGTATTTT.

The rearrangement links TRBV9 to TRBJ2-3; 7 positions agree with TRBD1. The CDR3 is 12 residues long. Germline CDR1 SGDLS, CDR2 YYNGEE. Losses at the gene ends were 4 bases for V and 9 bases for J; bases not matched to a gene: 5. CDR3 amino acids: CASSKRQGTQYF. In DNA form, the CDR3 reads TGTGCCAGCAGCAAACGACAGGGCACGCAGTATTTT.

This clonotype was seen only a few times. The chain joins TRBV9 to TRBJ2-7, with 9 nucleotides matching TRBD2. Germline V lookup: CDR1 SGDLS, CDR2 YYNGEE. This CDR3 is built from 14 residues. The trim removed 0 bases at V and 10 bases at J, leaving 8 bases unmatched. CDR3 region: CASSVEGVAGDQYF. The CDR3 nucleotides read TGTGCCAGCAGCGTAGAAGGGGTAGCGGGAGATCAGTACTTC.

V usage is TRBV11-3 and J usage is TRBJ2-2; D call uncertain. V dropped 1 base and J dropped 7 bases, with 7 bases sitting between them. The CDR3 loop spans 13 amino acids. Germline V gene sequence: CDR1 SGHNT, CDR2 YENEEA. CDR3 sequence: CASSLGRYGELFF. The CDR3 DNA sequence: TGTGCCAGCAGCTTAGGCCGATACGGGGAGCTGTTTTTT. The whole variable domain, filled in from reference TRBV11-3 and TRBJ2-2, reads EAGVVQSPRYKIIEKKQPVAFWCNPISGHNTLYWYLQNLGQGPELLIRYENEEAVDDSQLPKDRFSAERLKGVDSTLKIQPAELGDSAVYLCASSLGRYGELFFGEGSRLTVL.